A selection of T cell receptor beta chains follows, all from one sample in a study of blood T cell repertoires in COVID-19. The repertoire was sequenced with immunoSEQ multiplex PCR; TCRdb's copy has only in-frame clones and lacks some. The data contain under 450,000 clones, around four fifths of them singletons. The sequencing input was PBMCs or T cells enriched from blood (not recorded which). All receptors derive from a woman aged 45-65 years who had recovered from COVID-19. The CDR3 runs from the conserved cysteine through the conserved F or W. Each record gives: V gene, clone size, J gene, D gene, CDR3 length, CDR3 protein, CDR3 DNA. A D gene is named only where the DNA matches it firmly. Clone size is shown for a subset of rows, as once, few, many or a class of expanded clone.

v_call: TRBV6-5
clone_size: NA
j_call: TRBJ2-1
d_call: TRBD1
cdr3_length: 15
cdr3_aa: CATESGQGGYNEQFF
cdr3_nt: TGTGCCACAGAATCGGGACAGGGGGGATACAATGAGCAGTTCTTC

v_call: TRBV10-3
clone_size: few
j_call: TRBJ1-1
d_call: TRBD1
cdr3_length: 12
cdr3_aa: CAISVGRGEAFF
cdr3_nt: TGTGCCATCAGTGTTGGCAGGGGGGAAGCTTTCTTT

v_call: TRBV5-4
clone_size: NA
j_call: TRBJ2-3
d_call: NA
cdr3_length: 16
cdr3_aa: CASSKPSGTSTDTQYF
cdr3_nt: TGTGCCAGCAGCAAACCATCCGGGACTAGCACAGATACGCAGTATTTT

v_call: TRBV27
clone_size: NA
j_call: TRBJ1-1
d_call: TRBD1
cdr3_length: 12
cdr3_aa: CASITDRGKAFF
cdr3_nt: TGTGCCAGCATTACCGACAGGGGGAAGGCTTTCTTT

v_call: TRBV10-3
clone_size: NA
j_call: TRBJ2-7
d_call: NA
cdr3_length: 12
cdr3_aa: CAISDQGGEQYF
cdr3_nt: TGTGCCATCAGTGATCAGGGTGGCGAGCAGTACTTC

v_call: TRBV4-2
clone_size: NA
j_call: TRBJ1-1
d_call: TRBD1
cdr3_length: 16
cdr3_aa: CASSPPWGQVNTEAFF
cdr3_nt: TGTGCCAGCAGCCCCCCGTGGGGACAGGTGAACACTGAAGCTTTCTTT

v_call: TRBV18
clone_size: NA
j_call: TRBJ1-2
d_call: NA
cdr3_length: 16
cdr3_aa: CASSPTASRGAGGYTF
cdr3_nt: TGTGCCAGCTCACCCACAGCCTCTCGGGGGGCAGGGGGCTACACCTTC

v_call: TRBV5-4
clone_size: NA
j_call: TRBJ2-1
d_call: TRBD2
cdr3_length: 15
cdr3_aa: CASSLARGAYNEQFF
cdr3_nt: TGTGCCAGCAGCTTGGCTCGGGGGGCCTACAATGAGCAGTTCTTC

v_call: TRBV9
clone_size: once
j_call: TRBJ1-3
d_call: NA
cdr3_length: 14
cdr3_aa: CASSVQDTGNTIYF
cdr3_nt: TGTGCCAGCAGCGTACAAGACACTGGAAACACCATATATTTT

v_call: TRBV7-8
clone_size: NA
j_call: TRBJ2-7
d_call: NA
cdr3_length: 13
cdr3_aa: CASSLDSGYEQYF
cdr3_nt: TGTGCCAGCAGCTTAGATTCAGGCTACGAGCAGTACTTC

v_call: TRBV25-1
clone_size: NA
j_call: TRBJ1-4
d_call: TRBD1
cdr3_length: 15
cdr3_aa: CASSDRQGGREKLFF
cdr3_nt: TGTGCCAGCAGTGATCGACAGGGGGGGAGGGAAAAACTGTTTTTT

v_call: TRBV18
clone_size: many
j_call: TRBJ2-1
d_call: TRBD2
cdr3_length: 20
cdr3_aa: CASSPTGLAGVHPNRWEQFF
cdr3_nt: TGTGCCAGCTCACCAACCGGCCTAGCGGGAGTTCACCCGAATCGGTGGGAGCAGTTCTTC

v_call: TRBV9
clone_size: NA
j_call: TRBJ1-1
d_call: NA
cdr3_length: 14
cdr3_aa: CASSVGPQGPEAFF
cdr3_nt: TGTGCCAGCAGCGTAGGCCCACAGGGACCTGAAGCTTTCTTT

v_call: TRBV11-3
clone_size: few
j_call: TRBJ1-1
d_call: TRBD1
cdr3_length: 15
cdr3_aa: CASSPRGRYGTEAFF
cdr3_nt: TGTGCCAGCAGCCCCAGGGGGAGATACGGGACTGAAGCTTTCTTT

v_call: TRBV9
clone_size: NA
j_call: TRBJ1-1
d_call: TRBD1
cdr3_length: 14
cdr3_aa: CASSATGGASEAFF
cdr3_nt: TGTGCCAGCAGCGCAACAGGGGGCGCATCTGAAGCTTTCTTT

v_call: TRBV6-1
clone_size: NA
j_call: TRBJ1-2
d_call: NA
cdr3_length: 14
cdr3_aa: CASSDQGFNYGYTF
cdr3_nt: TGTGCCAGCAGTGATCAGGGGTTTAACTATGGCTACACCTTC

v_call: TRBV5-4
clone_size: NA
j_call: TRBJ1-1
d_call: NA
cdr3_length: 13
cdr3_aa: CASSQVGGGEAFF
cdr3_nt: TGTGCCAGCAGCCAAGTAGGTGGCGGTGAAGCTTTCTTT

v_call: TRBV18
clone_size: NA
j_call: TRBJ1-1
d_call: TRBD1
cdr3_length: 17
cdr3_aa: CASSLFSRGARNTEAFF
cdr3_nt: TGTGCCAGCTCACTTTTCTCCAGGGGGGCACGGAACACTGAAGCTTTCTTT

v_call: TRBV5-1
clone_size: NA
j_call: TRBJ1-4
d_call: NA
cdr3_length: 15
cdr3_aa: CASSFRGSTNEKLFF
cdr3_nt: TGCGCCAGCAGCTTCAGGGGTTCTACTAATGAAAAACTGTTTTTT

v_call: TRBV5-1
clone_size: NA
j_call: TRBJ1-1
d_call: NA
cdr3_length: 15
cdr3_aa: CASSLAGLGDTEAFF
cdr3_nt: TGCGCCAGCAGCTTGGCCGGCCTCGGGGACACTGAAGCTTTCTTT

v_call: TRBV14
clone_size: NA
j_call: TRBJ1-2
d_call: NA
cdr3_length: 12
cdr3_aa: CASSRRQELRTF
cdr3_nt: TGTGCCAGCAGCCGGCGACAAGAGCTTCGGACCTTC

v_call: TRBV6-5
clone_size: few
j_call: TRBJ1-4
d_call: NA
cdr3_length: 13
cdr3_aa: CASSYSSETKLFF
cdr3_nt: TGTGCCAGCAGTTACTCGTCCGAAACTAAACTGTTTTTT

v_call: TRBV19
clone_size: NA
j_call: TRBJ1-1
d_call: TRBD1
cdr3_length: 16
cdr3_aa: CASSQGALGGNTEAFF
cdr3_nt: TGTGCCAGTAGTCAGGGGGCCCTTGGGGGGAACACTGAAGCTTTCTTT

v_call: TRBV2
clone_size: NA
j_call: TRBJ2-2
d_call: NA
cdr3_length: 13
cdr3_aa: CASYAGATGELFF
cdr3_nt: TGTGCCAGCTACGCAGGGGCCACCGGGGAGCTGTTTTTT

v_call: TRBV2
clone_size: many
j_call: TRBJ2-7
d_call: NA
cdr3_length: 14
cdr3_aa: CASSEPGISYEQYF
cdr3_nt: TGTGCCAGCAGTGAGCCAGGGATCTCCTACGAGCAGTACTTC

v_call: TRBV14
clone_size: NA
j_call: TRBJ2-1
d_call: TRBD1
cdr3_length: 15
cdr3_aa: CASSPRTGMPNEQFF
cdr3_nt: TGTGCCAGCAGCCCCAGGACAGGGATGCCCAATGAGCAGTTCTTC

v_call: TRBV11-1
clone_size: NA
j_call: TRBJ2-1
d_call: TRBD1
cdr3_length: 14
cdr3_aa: CASSRDSSYNEQFF
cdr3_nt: TGTGCCAGCAGCCGGGACAGCTCCTACAATGAGCAGTTCTTC

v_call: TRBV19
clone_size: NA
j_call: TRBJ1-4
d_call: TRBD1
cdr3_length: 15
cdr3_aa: CASSITGTGAEKLFF
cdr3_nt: TGTGCCAGTAGTATAACCGGGACAGGGGCGGAAAAACTGTTTTTT

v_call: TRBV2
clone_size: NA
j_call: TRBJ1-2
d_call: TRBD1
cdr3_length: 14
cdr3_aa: CASRGGTGNYGYTF
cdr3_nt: TGTGCCAGCAGGGGGGGGACAGGGAACTATGGCTACACCTTC

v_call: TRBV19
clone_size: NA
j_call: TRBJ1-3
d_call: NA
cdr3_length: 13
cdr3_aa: CASSTGIGNTIYF
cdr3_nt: TGTGCCAGTAGTACAGGGATCGGGAACACCATATATTTT

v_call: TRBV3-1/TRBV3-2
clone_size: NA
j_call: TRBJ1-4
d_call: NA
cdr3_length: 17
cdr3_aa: CASSQELRPGRGEKLFF
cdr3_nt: TGTGCCAGCAGCCAAGAGCTCCGGCCAGGGAGGGGAGAAAAACTGTTTTTT

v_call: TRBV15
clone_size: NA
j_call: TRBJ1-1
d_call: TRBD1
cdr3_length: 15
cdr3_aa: CATSRDHRGQTEAFF
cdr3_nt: TGTGCCACCAGCAGAGACCACAGGGGGCAAACTGAAGCTTTCTTT

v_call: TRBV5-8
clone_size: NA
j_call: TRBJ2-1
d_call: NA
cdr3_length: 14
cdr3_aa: CASKTGISYNEQFF
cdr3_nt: TGTGCCAGCAAGACGGGGATTTCCTACAATGAGCAGTTCTTC

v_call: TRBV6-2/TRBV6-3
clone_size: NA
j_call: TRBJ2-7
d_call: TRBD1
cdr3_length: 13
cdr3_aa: CASSYPQGYEQYF
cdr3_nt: TGTGCCAGCAGTTACCCACAGGGGTACGAGCAGTACTTC

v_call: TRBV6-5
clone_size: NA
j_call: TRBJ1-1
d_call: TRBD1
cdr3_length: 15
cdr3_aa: CASRVSGTGGTEAFF
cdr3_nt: TGTGCCAGCAGAGTCTCCGGGACAGGGGGCACTGAAGCTTTCTTT

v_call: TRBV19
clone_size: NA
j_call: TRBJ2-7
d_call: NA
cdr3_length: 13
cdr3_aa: CASPNLSPYEQYF
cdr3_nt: TGTGCCAGTCCTAACCTGAGCCCCTACGAGCAGTACTTC

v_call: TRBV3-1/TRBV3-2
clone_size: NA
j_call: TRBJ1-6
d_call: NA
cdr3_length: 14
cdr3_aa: CASSPNPGESPLHF
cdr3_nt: TGTGCCAGCAGTCCTAATCCGGGGGAATCACCCCTCCACTTT

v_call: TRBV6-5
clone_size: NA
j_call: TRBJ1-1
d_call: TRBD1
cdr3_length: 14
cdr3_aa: CASRPGTANTEAFF
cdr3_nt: TGTGCCAGCAGACCCGGGACAGCGAACACTGAAGCTTTCTTT

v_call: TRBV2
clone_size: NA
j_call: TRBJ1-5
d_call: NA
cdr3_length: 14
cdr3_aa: CASSVFPSNQPQHF
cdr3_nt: TGTGCCAGCAGTGTCTTCCCTAGCAATCAGCCCCAGCATTTT

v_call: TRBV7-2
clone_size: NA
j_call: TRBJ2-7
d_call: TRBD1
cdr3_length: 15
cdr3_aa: CASSKRTGYLNEQYF
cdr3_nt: TGTGCCAGCAGCAAGCGGACAGGATACCTTAACGAGCAGTACTTC

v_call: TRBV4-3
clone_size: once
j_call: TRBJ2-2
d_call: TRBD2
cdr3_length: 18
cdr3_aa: CASSQDLAGLTATGELFF
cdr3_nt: TGCGCCAGCAGCCAAGATCTAGCGGGCTTGACCGCAACCGGGGAGCTGTTTTTT

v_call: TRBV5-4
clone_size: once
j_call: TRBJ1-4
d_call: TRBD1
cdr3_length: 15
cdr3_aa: CASSLKTGAGEKLFF
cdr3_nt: TGTGCCAGCAGCTTGAAGACAGGGGCGGGCGAAAAACTGTTTTTT

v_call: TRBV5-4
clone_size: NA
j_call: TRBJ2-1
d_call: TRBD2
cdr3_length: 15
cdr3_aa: CASSDLAGGGLEQFF
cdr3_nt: TGTGCCAGCAGCGATCTAGCGGGGGGGGGATTGGAGCAGTTCTTC

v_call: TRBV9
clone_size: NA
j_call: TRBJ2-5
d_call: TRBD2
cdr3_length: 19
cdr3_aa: CASSSALKREGLVVETQYF
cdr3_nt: TGTGCCAGCAGCTCCGCGTTGAAGCGGGAGGGCCTCGTGGTGGAGACCCAGTACTTC

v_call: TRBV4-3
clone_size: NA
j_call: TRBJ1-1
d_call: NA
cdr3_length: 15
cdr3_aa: CASRWQGGTNTEAFF
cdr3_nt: TGCGCCAGCAGGTGGCAAGGGGGTACGAACACTGAAGCTTTCTTT

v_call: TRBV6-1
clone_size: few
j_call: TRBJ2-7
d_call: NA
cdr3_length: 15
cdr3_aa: CASSEPTVQSYEQYF
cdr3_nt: TGTGCCAGCAGTGAACCGACAGTCCAGTCCTACGAGCAGTACTTC

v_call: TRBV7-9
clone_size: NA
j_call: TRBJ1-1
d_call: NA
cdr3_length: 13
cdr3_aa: CASSPKGVDFAFF
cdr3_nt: TGTGCCAGCAGCCCAAAAGGGGTGGATTTCGCTTTCTTT

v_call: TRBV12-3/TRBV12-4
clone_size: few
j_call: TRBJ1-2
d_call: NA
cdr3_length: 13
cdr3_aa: CASSLRAGIGYTF
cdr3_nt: TGTGCCAGCAGTTTAAGGGCAGGGATCGGCTACACCTTC

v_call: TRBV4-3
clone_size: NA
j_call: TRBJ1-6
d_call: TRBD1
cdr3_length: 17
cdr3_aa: CASSQEFSGQPNSPLHF
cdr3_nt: TGCGCCAGCAGCCAAGAATTTTCGGGACAGCCAAATTCACCCCTCCACTTT

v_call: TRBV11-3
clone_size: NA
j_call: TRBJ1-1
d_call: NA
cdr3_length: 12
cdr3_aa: CASSPRTAEAFF
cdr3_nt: TGTGCCAGCAGCCCACGAACTGCTGAAGCTTTCTTT

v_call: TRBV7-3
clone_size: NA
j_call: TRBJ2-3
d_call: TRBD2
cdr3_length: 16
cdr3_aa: CASSLGLAGSTDTQYF
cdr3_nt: TGTGCCAGCAGCTTAGGACTAGCGGGGAGCACAGATACGCAGTATTTT

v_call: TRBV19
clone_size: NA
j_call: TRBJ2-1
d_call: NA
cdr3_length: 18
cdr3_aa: CASSIDAPLAWSYNEQFF
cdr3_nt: TGTGCCAGTAGTATAGATGCTCCTCTAGCATGGTCCTACAATGAGCAGTTCTTC

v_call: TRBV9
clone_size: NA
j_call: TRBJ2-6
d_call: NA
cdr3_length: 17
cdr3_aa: CASSPQDSPSGANVLTF
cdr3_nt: TGTGCCAGCAGCCCACAGGACAGCCCCTCTGGGGCCAACGTCCTGACTTTC

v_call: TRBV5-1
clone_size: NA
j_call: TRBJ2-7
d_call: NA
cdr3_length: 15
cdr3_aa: CASSLLPGDSYEQYF
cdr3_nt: TGCGCCAGCAGCTTGCTGCCAGGGGATTCCTACGAGCAGTACTTC

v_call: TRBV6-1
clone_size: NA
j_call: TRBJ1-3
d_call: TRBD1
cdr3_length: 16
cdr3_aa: CASSGPGGLSGNTIYF
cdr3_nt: TGTGCCAGCAGTGGACCAGGGGGCCTATCTGGAAACACCATATATTTT

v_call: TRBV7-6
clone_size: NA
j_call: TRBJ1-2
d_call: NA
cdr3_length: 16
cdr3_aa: CASSLGRAGGLSGYTF
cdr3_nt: TGTGCCAGCAGCTTAGGTCGGGCAGGCGGACTGAGTGGCTACACCTTC

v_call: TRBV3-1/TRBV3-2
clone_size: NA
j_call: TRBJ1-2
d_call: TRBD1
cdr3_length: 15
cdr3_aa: CASSHWTGTNYGYTF
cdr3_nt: TGTGCCAGCAGCCATTGGACAGGGACTAACTATGGCTACACCTTC

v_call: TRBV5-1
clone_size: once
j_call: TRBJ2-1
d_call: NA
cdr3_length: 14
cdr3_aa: CASSPLQSYNEQFF
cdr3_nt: TGCGCCAGCAGCCCCCTACAGAGTTACAATGAGCAGTTCTTC

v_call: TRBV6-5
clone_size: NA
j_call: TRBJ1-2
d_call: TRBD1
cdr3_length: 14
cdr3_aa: CASSPLRTGLGYTF
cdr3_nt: TGTGCCAGCAGCCCCCTTAGGACAGGTCTTGGCTACACCTTC

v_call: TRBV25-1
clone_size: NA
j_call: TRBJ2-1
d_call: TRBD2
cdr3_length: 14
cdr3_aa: CASSGPRSGGLQFF
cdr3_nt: TGTGCCAGCAGTGGACCCCGAAGCGGGGGGCTTCAGTTCTTC